This T cell receptor (beta chain) was recovered during a study of blood T cell repertoires in COVID-19. Across the study: Sources were T cells, B-cell-depleted T cells, or PBMCs; the material itself was cDNA or gDNA.

Seattle patients were enrolled during active infection and followed longitudinally. As handled by the study authors: Estimation of nucleated cell counts relied on the amplification of reference gene primers. Libraries were prepared by immunoSEQ multiplex PCR; TCRdb keeps only in-frame clonotypes and omits some of them. The DNA gave D and trimming, while V, J and clone size come from that table. The top ten clones hold approximately 9.9% of a sample with 300,000 to 400,000 clones, around 90% of them seen once. Regarding this clone: The sample has other DNA sequences that encode this CDR3 too.

The CDR3 has 11 residues. V shed 3 bases and J shed 7 bases, with 6 bases lying between them. Germline V gene sequence: CDR1 LNHDA, CDR2 SQIVND (reference sequence). The chain links TRBV19 to TRBJ1-2, with D tentatively TRBD1 (5 bases). The sequenced sample was peripheral blood. This sequence was found in a man aged 30 to 45 with COVID-19, enrolled during active disease. This chain's CDR3 is CASSIGGGYTF. In DNA, the CDR3 is TGTGCCAGTAGTATCGGGGGTGGCTACACCTTC.